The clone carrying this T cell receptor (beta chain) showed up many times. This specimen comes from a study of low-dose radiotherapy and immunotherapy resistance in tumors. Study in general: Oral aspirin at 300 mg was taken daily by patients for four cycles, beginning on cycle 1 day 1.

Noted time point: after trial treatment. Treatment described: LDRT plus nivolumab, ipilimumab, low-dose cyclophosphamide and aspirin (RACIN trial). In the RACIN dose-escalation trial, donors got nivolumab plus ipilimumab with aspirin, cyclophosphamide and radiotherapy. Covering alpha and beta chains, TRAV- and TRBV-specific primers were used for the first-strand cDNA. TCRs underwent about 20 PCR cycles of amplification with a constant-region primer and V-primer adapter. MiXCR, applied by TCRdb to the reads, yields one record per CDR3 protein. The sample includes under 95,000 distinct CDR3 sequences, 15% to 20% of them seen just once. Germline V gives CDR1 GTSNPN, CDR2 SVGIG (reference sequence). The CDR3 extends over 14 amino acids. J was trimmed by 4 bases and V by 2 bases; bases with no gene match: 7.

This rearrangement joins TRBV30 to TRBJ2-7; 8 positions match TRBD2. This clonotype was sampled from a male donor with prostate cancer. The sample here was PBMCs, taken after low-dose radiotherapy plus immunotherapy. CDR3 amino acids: CAWSQAGVGYEQYF. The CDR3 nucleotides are TGTGCCTGGAGTCAAGCGGGAGTCGGGTACGAGCAGTACTTC.